One sample yielded the 14 T cell receptor beta chains listed below, sequenced in a study of cytomegalovirus exposure and HLA in healthy donors. The PCR was carried out with 60 Vbeta primers and 13 Jbeta primers. The method was immunoSEQ multiplex PCR; TCRdb's version includes in-frame clones alone and lacks a portion of them. The repertoire holds roughly 140,000 clones, with roughly 82% as singletons. The sequenced material came from PBMCs. Receptors originate from a woman aged 45-59 years in good health and CMV-seropositive.

J is TRBJ1-1 and V is TRBV6-6; weak D call: TRBD1 (5 bases). This CDR3 is 14 amino acids long. Trimming left V 6 bases short and J 2 bases short, with 13 bases between. CDR1 and CDR2 (germline): MNHNY, SVGAGI (reference sequence). The CDR3: CASRTEEANTEAFF. Written as DNA, the CDR3 is TGTGCCAGCAGGACAGAAGAGGCCAACACTGAAGCTTTCTTT.

The CDR3 loop is CASSLSAGYTQYF. CDR3 nucleotides: TGTGCCAGCAGTTTATCGGCCGGGTATACGCAGTATTTT. This chain uses TRBV27 with TRBJ2-3; D is unresolved. Germline assignment: CDR1 MNHEY and CDR2 SMNVEV (reference sequence). CDR3 length: 13 amino acids. Trimming left V 0 bases short and J 7 bases short, with 8 bases between.

V is TRBV18 and J is TRBJ1-1; D remains unclear. The germline CDR1 and CDR2 sequences are KGHSH and LQKENI. CDR3 length: 13 residues. Trimming shortened V by 3 bases and J by 6 bases, and 11 bases separated the two germline ends. This CDR3 reads CASSPDGVPEAFF. DNA of the CDR3: TGTGCCAGCTCACCGGACGGGGTTCCTGAAGCTTTCTTT.

On this clone: The sample carries other DNA sequences with the same CDR3. The chain recombines TRBV7-9 with TRBJ2-7; 9 bases match TRBD1. The junction had 6 bases not matched to a gene; V was cut back by 6 bases and J by 3 bases. The CDR3 is 14 residues long. Germline CDR1 SEHNR, CDR2 FQNEAQ (reference sequence). CDR3 bases: TGTGCCAGCAGTCCCTGGACAGGGGACTACGAGCAGTACTTC. The encoded protein is CASSPWTGDYEQYF.

J is TRBJ2-1 and V is TRBV2; D is ambiguous. The germline V and J ends were trimmed by 11 bases and 6 bases, with 14 bases remaining between them. CDR1 is SNHLY and CDR2 is FYNNEI in the germline V gene. CDR3 size: 12 residues. The CDR3 coding sequence is TGTGCCGTCCGAACCCTAAGCAATGAGCAGTTCTTC. Translation: CAVRTLSNEQFF.

The chain combines TRBV4-3 with TRBJ2-3; tentative D call: TRBD2 (6 bases). The germline gives CDR1 LGHNA, CDR2 YSLEER. Between the trimmed V and J ends, which lost 2 bases and 6 bases, there was a span of 15 bases. CDR3 length: 15 amino acids. This CDR3 is CASSQLGGNSDTQYF. CDR3 DNA sequence: TGCGCCAGCAGCCAATTGGGGGGAAACTCGGATACGCAGTATTTT.

The chain combines TRBV5-8 with TRBJ2-4; 11 positions agree with TRBD2. CDR3 length: 16 residues. With V trimmed by 4 bases and J by 0 bases, 3 bases remained unmatched. Germline CDR1 is SGHTS and CDR2 is YDEGEE. The CDR3 DNA sequence: TGTGCCAGCAGCCTAGCGGGGGGACTAGCCAAAAACATTCAGTACTTC. It translates to CASSLAGGLAKNIQYF.

V is TRBV6-1 and J is TRBJ2-1, with D possibly TRBD2 on 5 matching bases. V was pared by 8 bases and J by 6 bases, with 14 bases between. The CDR3 runs to 13 residues. CDR1 and CDR2 (germline): MNHNS, SASEGT. In DNA form, the CDR3 reads TGTGCCAGCGAACGGGGTTCTCCCAATGAGCAGTTCTTC. It translates to CASERGSPNEQFF.

V and J are TRBV9 and TRBJ1-2; TRBD1 matches at 9 bases. Per the germline V gene, CDR1 is SGDLS and CDR2 is YYNGEE. V shed 0 bases, J shed 7 bases, and the junction held 7 bases outside the gene matches. The CDR3 loop spans 15 amino acids. For the CDR3, the DNA is TGTGCCAGCAGCGTAGAGAGGACAGGGGCTGGTGGCTACACCTTC. Its translation: CASSVERTGAGGYTF.

In its sample, this clone was seen a few times. The genes are TRBV6-1 and TRBJ2-7; possible D gene TRBD1, 6 bases. Germline V lookup: CDR1 MNHNS, CDR2 SASEGT. The CDR3 runs to 13 residues. The V end lost 3 bases, the J end lost 10 bases, and 16 bases lay between the germline ends. CDR3: CASSDQAVTGQYF. CDR3 in DNA: TGTGCCAGCAGTGATCAAGCCGTGACAGGACAGTACTTC.

This clone came up a few times. The rearrangement links TRBV5-5 to TRBJ2-7; 9 nucleotides agree with TRBD2. V gave up 0 bases and J gave up 2 bases; unmatched junction bases: 3. The CDR3 has 15 residues. Germline V CDR1 and CDR2: SGHKS, YYEKEE (reference sequence). The CDR3: CASSLGAGGTYEQYF. CDR3 nucleotides: TGTGCCAGCAGCTTGGGAGCGGGGGGAACCTACGAGCAGTACTTC.

The V call is TRBV2, the J call TRBJ1-1; 9 nucleotides agree with TRBD1. The CDR3 has 11 residues. The germline gives CDR1 SNHLY, CDR2 FYNNEI. The CDR3 nucleotides are TGTGCTTGGGAGACCGGGACAGGGGCTTTCTTT. Protein sequence: CAWETGTGAFF. The complete variable domain, with remaining parts taken from reference TRBV2 and TRBJ1-1, reads EPEVTQTPSHQVTQMGQEVILRCVPISNHLYFYWYRQILGQKVEFLVSFYNNEISEKSEIFDDQFSVERPDGSNFTLKIRSTKLEDSAMYFCAWETGTGAFFGQGTRLTVV.

This clone came up once. The rearrangement uses TRBV27 and TRBJ1-1; 8 nucleotides match TRBD1. CDR3 length equals 14 residues. V trimming: 4 bases; J trimming: 8 bases; junction bases outside the gene matches: 9. Germline V gene lookup returns CDR1 MNHEY and CDR2 SMNVEV (reference sequence). The CDR3 reads CASSSLRTGPEAFF. DNA for the CDR3: TGTGCCAGCAGTTCGCTAAGGACAGGGCCCGAAGCTTTCTTT.

The gene calls are TRBV7-2 and TRBJ2-3; 7 bases map to TRBD1. The length of the CDR3 is 18 residues. From germline, CDR1 is SGHTA and CDR2 FQGNSA. V lost 3 bases to trimming and J lost 2 bases; unmatched junction nucleotides: 14. The CDR3 region is CASSFPPRQGGFTDTQYF. In DNA, the CDR3 is TGTGCCAGCAGCTTTCCCCCCAGACAGGGTGGGTTCACAGATACGCAGTATTTT.